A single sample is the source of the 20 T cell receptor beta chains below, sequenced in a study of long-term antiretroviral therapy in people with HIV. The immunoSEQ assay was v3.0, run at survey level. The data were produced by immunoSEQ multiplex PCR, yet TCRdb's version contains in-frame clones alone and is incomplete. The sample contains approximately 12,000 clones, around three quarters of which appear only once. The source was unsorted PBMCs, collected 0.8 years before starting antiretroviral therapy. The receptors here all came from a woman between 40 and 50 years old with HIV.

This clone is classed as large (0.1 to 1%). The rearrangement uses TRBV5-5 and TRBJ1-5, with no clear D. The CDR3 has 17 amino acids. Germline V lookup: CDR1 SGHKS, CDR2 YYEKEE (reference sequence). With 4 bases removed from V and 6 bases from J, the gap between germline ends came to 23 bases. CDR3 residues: CASSPHERKVVGQPQHF. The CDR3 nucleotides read TGTGCCAGCAGCCCCCATGAAAGAAAAGTTGTGGGTCAGCCCCAGCATTTT.

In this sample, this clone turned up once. The CDR3 DNA sequence: TGTGCCAGCAGCTTAGGAATATCCTACGAGCAGTACTTC. As protein: CASSLGISYEQYF. V and J are TRBV11-2 and TRBJ2-7; D unclear. V was trimmed by 1 base and J by 1 base, leaving 5 bases between them. From germline, CDR1 is SGHAT and CDR2 FQNNGV. This CDR3 has 13 residues.

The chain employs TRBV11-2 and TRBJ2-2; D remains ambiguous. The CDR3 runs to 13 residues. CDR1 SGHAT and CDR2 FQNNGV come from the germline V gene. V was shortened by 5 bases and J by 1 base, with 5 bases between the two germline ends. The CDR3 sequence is CASSPRNTGELFF. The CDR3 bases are TGTGCCAGCAGCCCGAGGAACACCGGGGAGCTGTTTTTT.

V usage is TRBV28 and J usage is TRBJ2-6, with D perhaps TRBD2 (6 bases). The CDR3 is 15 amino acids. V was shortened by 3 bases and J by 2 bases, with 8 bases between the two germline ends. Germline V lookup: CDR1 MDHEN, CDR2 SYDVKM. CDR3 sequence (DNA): TGTGCCAGCAGTTTCGGAGGGACTGGGGCCAACGTCCTGACTTTC. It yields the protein CASSFGGTGANVLTF.

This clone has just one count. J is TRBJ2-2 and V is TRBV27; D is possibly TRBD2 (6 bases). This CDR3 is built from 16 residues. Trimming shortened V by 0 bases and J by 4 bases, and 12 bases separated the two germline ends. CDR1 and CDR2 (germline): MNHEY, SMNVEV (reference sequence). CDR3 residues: CASSLSLGRGTGELFF. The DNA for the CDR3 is TGTGCCAGCAGTTTATCGCTTGGGCGGGGCACCGGGGAGCTGTTTTTT.

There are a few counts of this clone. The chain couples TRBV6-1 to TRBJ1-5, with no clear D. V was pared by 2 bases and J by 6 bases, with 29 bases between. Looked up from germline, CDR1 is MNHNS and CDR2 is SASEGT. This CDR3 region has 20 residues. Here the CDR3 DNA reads TGTGCCAGCAGTGAATTCTCTAGGTCGAGGGAGGGAATTATTCGTCAGCCCCAGCATTTT. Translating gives CASSEFSRSREGIIRQPQHF.

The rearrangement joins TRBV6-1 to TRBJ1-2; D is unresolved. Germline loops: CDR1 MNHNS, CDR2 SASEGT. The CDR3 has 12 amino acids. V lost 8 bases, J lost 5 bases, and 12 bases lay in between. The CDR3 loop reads CASLRDRYGYTF. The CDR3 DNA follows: TGTGCCAGCCTTCGGGATAGATATGGCTACACCTTC.

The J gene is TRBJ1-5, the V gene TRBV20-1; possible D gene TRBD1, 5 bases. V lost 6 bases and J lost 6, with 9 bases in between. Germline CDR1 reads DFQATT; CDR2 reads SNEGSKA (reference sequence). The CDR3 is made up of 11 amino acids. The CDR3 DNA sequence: TGCAGTGCAGGAGGGGTTCAGCCCCAGCATTTT. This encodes CSAGGVQPQHF.

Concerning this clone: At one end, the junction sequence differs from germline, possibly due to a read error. The CDR3 coding sequence is TGTGCCAGCATCCCGGGGCCAGGGGCGACGTGGAACTTC. It specifies CASIPGPGATWNF. This chain joins TRBV6-6 and TRBJ1-2, with a tentative D call TRBD1 (6 bases). The germline CDR1 and CDR2 sequences are MNHNY and SVGAGI (reference sequence). This CDR3 is 13 amino acids long.

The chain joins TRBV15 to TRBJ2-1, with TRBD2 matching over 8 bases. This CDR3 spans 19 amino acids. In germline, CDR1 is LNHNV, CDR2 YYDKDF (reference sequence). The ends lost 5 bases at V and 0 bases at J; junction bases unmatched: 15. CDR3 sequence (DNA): TGTGCCACCAGCGACCGGGGGGGGCGGGCTACTAGCTCCTACAATGAGCAGTTCTTC. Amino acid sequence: CATSDRGGRATSSYNEQFF.

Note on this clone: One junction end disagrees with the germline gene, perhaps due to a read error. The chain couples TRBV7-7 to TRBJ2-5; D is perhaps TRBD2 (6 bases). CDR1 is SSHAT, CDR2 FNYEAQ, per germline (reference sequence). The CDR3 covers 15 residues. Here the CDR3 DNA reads TGTGCTAGCAGCTTAGGGCTGGGGGGCCAAGAGACCCAGTACTTC. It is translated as CASSLGLGGQETQYF.

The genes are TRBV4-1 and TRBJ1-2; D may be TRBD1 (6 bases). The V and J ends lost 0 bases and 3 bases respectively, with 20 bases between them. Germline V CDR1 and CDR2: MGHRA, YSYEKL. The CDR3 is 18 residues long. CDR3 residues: CASSQDWGVRGEDYGYTF. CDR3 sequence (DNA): TGCGCCAGCAGCCAAGATTGGGGGGTTAGGGGGGAGGACTATGGCTACACCTTC.

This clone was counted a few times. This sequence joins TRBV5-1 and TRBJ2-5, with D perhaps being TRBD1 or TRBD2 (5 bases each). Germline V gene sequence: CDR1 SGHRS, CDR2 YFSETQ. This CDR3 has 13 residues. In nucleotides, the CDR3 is TGCGGAGTTGGTTTGGGACCTCAAGAGACCCAGTACTTC. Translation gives CGVGLGPQETQYF. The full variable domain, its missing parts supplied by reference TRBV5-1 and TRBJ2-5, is KAGVTQTPRYLIKTRGQQVTLSCSPISGHRSVSWYQQTPGQGLQFLFEYFSETQRNKGNFPGRFSGRQFSNSRSEMNVSTLELGDSALYLCGVGLGPQETQYFGPGTRLLVL.

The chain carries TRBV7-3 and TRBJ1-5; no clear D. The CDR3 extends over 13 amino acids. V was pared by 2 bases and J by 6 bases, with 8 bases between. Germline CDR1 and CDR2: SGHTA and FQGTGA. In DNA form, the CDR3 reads TGTGCCAGCAGCTTACTAGCCGGTCAGCCCCAGCATTTT. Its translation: CASSLLAGQPQHF.

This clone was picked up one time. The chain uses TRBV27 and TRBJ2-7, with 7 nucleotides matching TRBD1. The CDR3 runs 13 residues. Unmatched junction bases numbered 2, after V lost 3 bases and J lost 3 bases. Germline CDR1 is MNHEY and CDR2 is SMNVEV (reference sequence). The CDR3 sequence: CASSFRDSYEQYF. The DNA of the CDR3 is TGTGCCAGCAGTTTCCGGGACAGCTACGAGCAGTACTTC.

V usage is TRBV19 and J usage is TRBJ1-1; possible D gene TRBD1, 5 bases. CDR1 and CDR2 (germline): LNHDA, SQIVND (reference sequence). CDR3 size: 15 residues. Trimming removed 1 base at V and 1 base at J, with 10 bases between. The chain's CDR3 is CASSIAERGNTEAFF. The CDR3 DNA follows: TGTGCCAGTAGTATAGCAGAAAGGGGGAACACTGAAGCTTTCTTT.

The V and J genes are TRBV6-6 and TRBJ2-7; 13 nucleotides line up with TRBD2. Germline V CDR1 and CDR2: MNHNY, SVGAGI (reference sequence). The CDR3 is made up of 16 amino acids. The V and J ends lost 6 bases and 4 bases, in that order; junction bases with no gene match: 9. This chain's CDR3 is CASSSGLTSGRYEQYF. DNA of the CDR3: TGTGCCAGCAGCTCCGGATTGACTAGCGGGAGGTACGAGCAGTACTTC.

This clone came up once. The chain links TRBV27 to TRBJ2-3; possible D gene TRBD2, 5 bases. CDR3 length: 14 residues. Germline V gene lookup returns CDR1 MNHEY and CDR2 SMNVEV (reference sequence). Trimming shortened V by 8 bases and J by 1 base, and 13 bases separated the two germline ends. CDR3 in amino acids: CASQEAGGTDTQYF. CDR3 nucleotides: TGTGCCAGCCAGGAGGCCGGGGGCACAGATACGCAGTATTTT.

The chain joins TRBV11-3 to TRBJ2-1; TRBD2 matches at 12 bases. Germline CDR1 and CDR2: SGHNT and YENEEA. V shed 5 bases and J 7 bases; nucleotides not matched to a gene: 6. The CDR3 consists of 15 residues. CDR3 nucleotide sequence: TGTGCCAGCAGCCTGGGGACTAGCGGGTTAAATGAGCAGTTCTTC. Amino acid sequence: CASSLGTSGLNEQFF.

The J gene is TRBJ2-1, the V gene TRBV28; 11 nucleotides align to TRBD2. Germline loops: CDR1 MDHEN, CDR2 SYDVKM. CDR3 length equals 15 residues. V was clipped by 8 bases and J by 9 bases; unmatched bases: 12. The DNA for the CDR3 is TGTGCCAGCGACTATAGTAGACTAGCGGGACCTGAGCAGTTCTTC. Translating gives CASDYSRLAGPEQFF. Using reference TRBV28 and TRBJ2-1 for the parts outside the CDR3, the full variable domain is DVKVTQSSRYLVKRTGEKVFLECVQDMDHENMFWYRQDPGLGLRLIYFSYDVKMKEKGDIPEGYSVSREKKERFSLILESASTNQTSMYLCASDYSRLAGPEQFFGPGTRLTVL.